Listed here are 12 T cell receptor beta chains from one sample, sequenced in a study of blood T cell repertoires in COVID-19. TCRdb's copy holds only in-frame clones and misses some; the assay was immunoSEQ multiplex PCR. The table includes more than 150,000 clones, 75% to 85% detected once. The sample taken for sequencing was peripheral blood. The receptors were sampled from a woman of 80 years or more with COVID-19, enrolled during active disease.

V and J are TRBV4-1 and TRBJ1-1, with TRBD1 identical over 7 bases. The CDR3 length is 20 residues. Germline V gene sequence: CDR1 MGHRA, CDR2 YSYEKL. J lost 3 bases, V lost 4 bases, and 23 bases had no gene match. CDR3: CASSLPRVSLTGEVDTEAFF. The DNA of the CDR3 is TGCGCCAGCAGCCTCCCCAGGGTTTCACTAACAGGGGAGGTAGACACTGAAGCTTTCTTT.

The chain combines TRBV18 with TRBJ2-7; tentatively, D is TRBD1 (5 bases). The CDR3 loop spans 14 amino acids. Germline assignment: CDR1 KGHSH and CDR2 LQKENI. With 0 bases removed from V and 2 bases from J, the gap between germline ends came to 8 bases. This CDR3 is CASSPPGLPYEQYF. Written as DNA, the CDR3 is TGTGCCAGCTCACCACCGGGGCTCCCCTACGAGCAGTACTTC.

The rearrangement joins TRBV29-1 to TRBJ2-7; TRBD1 matches at 9 bases. CDR3 length: 12 amino acids. Germline CDR1 is SQVTM and CDR2 is ANQGSEA. V was pared by 5 bases and J by 5 bases, with 4 bases of the junction left unmatched. The CDR3 loop is CSVYRGLDEQYF. CDR3 nucleotides: TGCAGCGTTTACAGGGGGCTCGACGAGCAGTACTTC.

The chain has TRBV29-1 and TRBJ2-5, with D possibly being TRBD1 (6 bases). The CDR3 runs 17 residues. The germline V gene has CDR1 SQVTM and CDR2 ANQGSEA. The V end was cut by 0 bases, the J end by 4 bases, with 21 bases between. CDR3 bases: TGCAGCGTTGAAGATTTGGAACAGGGTCTAGGTGGAGAGACCCAGTACTTC. Residues: CSVEDLEQGLGGETQYF.

This chain connects TRBV15 to TRBJ1-2; maybe TRBD1 (6 bases). Germline CDR1 and CDR2: LNHNV and YYDKDF (reference sequence). V was cut by 2 bases and J by 4 bases, with 14 bases left in between. This CDR3 is built from 15 residues. The CDR3 region is CATSRKSRTVYGYTF. The CDR3 DNA is TGTGCCACCAGCAGAAAATCTAGGACAGTCTATGGCTACACCTTC.

The sample holds a few counts of this clone. CDR3 DNA sequence: TGTGCCAGCAGCTGGGAGGGGCTAGCGTATCAGCCCCAGCATTTT. It specifies CASSWEGLAYQPQHF. This chain connects TRBV5-5 to TRBJ1-5, with D possibly TRBD1 on 5 matching bases. The germline CDR1 and CDR2 sequences are SGHKS and YYEKEE (reference sequence). The CDR3 has 15 amino acids. Deletions cut 3 bases from V and 5 bases from J, with 15 bases between.

The chain combines TRBV6-5 with TRBJ1-5, with D uncertain. This CDR3 comprises 13 residues. V was trimmed by 4 bases and J by 3 bases, leaving 7 bases between them. The germline V gene has CDR1 MNHEY and CDR2 SVGAGI. The CDR3 DNA is TGTGCCAGCAGTTCCTCCTACAATCAGCCCCAGCATTTT. Translated: CASSSSYNQPQHF.

This clone occurred a few times. This chain joins TRBV27 and TRBJ1-1; 7 positions agree with TRBD1. The V segment lost 9 bases and the J segment 2 bases; nucleotides outside the gene matches: 6. Per germline, CDR1 MNHEY and CDR2 SMNVEV (reference sequence). The CDR3 extends over 13 amino acids. In DNA form, the CDR3 reads TGTGCCAGTGTGAGACAGGGTAACACTGAAGCTTTCTTT. Residues: CASVRQGNTEAFF.

The rearrangement uses TRBV5-1 and TRBJ2-5, with 10 bases identical to TRBD1. Germline V CDR1 and CDR2: SGHRS, YFSETQ. The CDR3 sequence is 14 residues long. V dropped 4 bases and J dropped 2; count of bases not matched to a gene: 2. CDR3 sequence reads: CASSEGQGQETQYF. Here the CDR3 DNA reads TGCGCCAGCAGCGAGGGACAGGGGCAAGAGACCCAGTACTTC.

The gene calls are TRBV7-6 and TRBJ2-1, with TRBD2 identical over 9 bases. The germline V gene has CDR1 SGHVS and CDR2 FNYEAQ. The CDR3 has 15 residues. The V and J ends lost 2 bases and 4 bases, in that order; junction bases with no gene match: 3. The CDR3 region is CASSLQAGGYNEQFF. The CDR3 nucleotides read TGTGCCAGCAGCTTACAAGCGGGAGGTTACAATGAGCAGTTCTTC.

The chain employs TRBV5-1 and TRBJ1-1; D remains unclear. CDR3 length: 17 residues. V lost 0 bases, J lost 0 bases, and 15 bases lay in between. Germline CDR1 SGHRS, CDR2 YFSETQ. CDR3 bases: TGCGCCAGCAGCTTGGCAGGCTCGTTACTCCTGAACACTGAAGCTTTCTTT. It is translated as CASSLAGSLLLNTEAFF.

The gene calls are TRBV23-1 and TRBJ2-7; 11 positions agree with TRBD1. TRBV23-1 is known as an ORF, though its function is uncertain. There are 16 residues in the CDR3. V lost 6 bases and J lost 6; bases outside the gene matches: 13. This CDR3 reads CASRRRTDRGLCEQYF. CDR3 sequence (DNA): TGCGCCAGCAGAAGGAGAACGGACAGGGGGCTTTGCGAGCAGTACTTC.